A selection of T cell receptor beta chains follows, all from one sample in a study of cytomegalovirus exposure and HLA in healthy donors. Method: immunoSEQ multiplex PCR; TCRdb's copy keeps in-frame clones and lacks some. The table has approximately 270,000 clones, 90% seen once. Sequencing was done on a sample of PBMCs. Source of these receptors: a woman under 30 in good health and CMV-seronegative. Both conserved end residues are part of each CDR3. The D gene is left open where the match is weak. Clone size appears in some rows only: once, few, many, or a class for an expanded clone.

d_call j_call v_call clone_size cdr3_aa cdr3_nt
. TRBJ2-6 TRBV5-8 . CASSQQEAGANVLTF TGTGCCAGCAGCCAGCAAGAGGCCGGGGCCAACGTCCTGACTTTC
. TRBJ1-2 TRBV9 . CASSPPAGKDYGYTF TGTGCCAGCAGCCCGCCGGCAGGGAAAGACTATGGCTACACCTTC
. TRBJ2-3 TRBV4-3 . CASSQDLTTTDTQYF TGCGCCAGCAGCCAAGATCTGACTACCACAGATACGCAGTATTTT
TRBD1 TRBJ1-2 TRBV5-6 . CASSLDGSGQGPSGYTF TGTGCCAGCAGCTTGGATGGGTCGGGACAGGGGCCCTCCGGCTACACCTTC
. TRBJ2-7 TRBV19 . CASSIGTRQAYEQYF TGTGCCAGTAGTATAGGAACGAGACAGGCTTACGAGCAGTACTTC
TRBD2 TRBJ2-7 TRBV30 . CAWGRLAGVPYEQYF TGTGCCTGGGGAAGACTAGCGGGGGTACCCTACGAGCAGTACTTC
TRBD2 TRBJ2-1 TRBV4-1 few CASSHGLAGGGEQFF TGCGCCAGCAGCCACGGACTTGCGGGGGGTGGTGAGCAGTTCTTC
TRBD1 TRBJ1-1 TRBV7-9 . CASSQDRGSEAFF TGTGCCAGCAGTCAAGACAGGGGCTCTGAAGCTTTCTTT
TRBD1 TRBJ2-1 TRBV6-1 . CASSARDRVGNEQFF TGTGCCAGCAGTGCCCGGGACAGGGTAGGGAATGAGCAGTTCTTC
. TRBJ1-5 TRBV28 . CASSGMSNQPQHF TGTGCCAGCAGTGGCATGAGCAATCAGCCCCAGCATTTT
TRBD1 TRBJ1-4 TRBV7-3 . CASSQTGNNEKLFF TGTGCCAGCAGCCAGACAGGGAATAATGAAAAACTGTTTTTT
. TRBJ1-2 TRBV11-2 . CASSLGSYYGYTF TGTGCCAGCAGCTTGGGGAGTTACTATGGCTACACCTTC
. TRBJ2-2 TRBV5-4 . CASSFGGRGNTGELFF TGTGCCAGCAGCTTCGGCGGCAGGGGAAACACCGGGGAGCTGTTTTTT
. TRBJ2-1 TRBV18 . CASSPRDSYNEQFF TGTGCCAGCTCCCCCAGGGACTCCTACAATGAGCAGTTCTTC
. TRBJ1-6 TRBV6-1 . CASSSRGWSPLHF TGTGCCAGCAGCAGCAGGGGTTGGTCACCCCTCCACTTT
. TRBJ2-3 TRBV15 . CATSRGQGTDTQYF TGTGCCACCAGCAGAGGACAGGGCACAGATACGCAGTATTTT
TRBD2 TRBJ2-1 TRBV5-4 once CASSFSGGANEQFF TGTGCCAGCAGCTTTAGCGGGGGGGCCAATGAGCAGTTCTTC
TRBD1 TRBJ2-3 TRBV28 . CASDRGLTDTQYF TGTGCCAGCGACAGGGGCCTCACAGATACGCAGTATTTT
. TRBJ2-5 TRBV29-1 . CSVDRGSFQETQYF TGCAGCGTTGATAGGGGGAGCTTCCAAGAGACCCAGTACTTC
TRBD2 TRBJ2-3 TRBV27 . CASSSPGTRGGNTQYF TGTGCCAGCAGTTCACCCGGGACTAGAGGAGGTAATACGCAGTATTTT
TRBD2 TRBJ2-5 TRBV9 . CASSVAHPAELAGIQETQYF TGTGCCAGCAGCGTAGCCCACCCCGCCGAACTAGCGGGGATCCAAGAGACCCAGTACTTC
. TRBJ2-1 TRBV10-2 once CASKFGNEQFF TGCGCCAGCAAGTTCGGTAATGAGCAGTTCTTC
TRBD1 TRBJ1-2 TRBV6-4 many CASSDSTGGYGYTF TGTGCCAGCAGTGACTCGACAGGGGGCTATGGCTACACCTTC
. TRBJ1-1 TRBV2 . CASSEALAGTEAFF TGTGCCAGCAGTGAAGCGCTTGCGGGCACTGAAGCTTTCTTT
TRBD1 TRBJ1-6 TRBV6-1 once CASRGRDSDNSPLHF TGTGCCAGCAGGGGCCGGGACAGCGATAATTCACCCCTCCACTTT
. TRBJ1-5 TRBV6-6 . CASSSQQGGGQPQHF TGTGCCAGCAGTTCCCAACAGGGCGGCGGTCAGCCCCAGCATTTT
. TRBJ2-3 TRBV7-9 . CASSLARLAPSTDTQYF TGTGCCAGCAGCTTAGCACGGCTAGCGCCTAGCACAGATACGCAGTATTTT
. TRBJ2-1 TRBV9 . CASSVGGFWDEQFF TGTGCCAGCAGCGTAGGGGGCTTCTGGGATGAGCAGTTCTTC
. TRBJ1-1 TRBV28 . CASSAPVTEAFF TGTGCCAGCAGCGCGCCCGTCACTGAAGCTTTCTTT
TRBD1 TRBJ2-3 TRBV9 . CASRVGTGNTDTQYF TGTGCCAGCAGGGTCGGGACAGGGAACACAGATACGCAGTATTTT
. TRBJ1-4 TRBV7-2 . CASSFTGEKLFF TGTGCCAGCAGCTTTACTGGTGAAAAACTGTTTTTT
. TRBJ1-1 TRBV5-1 . CASSFGPTSGNTEAFF TGCGCCAGCAGCTTCGGTCCGACCTCAGGGAACACTGAAGCTTTCTTT
TRBD1 TRBJ1-1 TRBV19 . CASRPTGSNEAFF TGTGCCAGTAGGCCGACAGGGTCTAATGAAGCTTTCTTT
TRBD1 TRBJ1-1 TRBV5-8 . CASSLAATGGTEAFF TGTGCCAGCAGCTTGGCCGCGACAGGGGGCACTGAAGCTTTCTTT
. TRBJ2-4 TRBV13 . CASSLLALAKNIQYF TGTGCCAGCAGCTTGCTGGCTTTAGCCAAAAACATTCAGTACTTC
TRBD1 TRBJ1-3 TRBV14 . CASSLPGTGRNTIYF TGTGCCAGCAGCCTACCTGGGACAGGGAGAAACACCATATATTTT
. TRBJ1-2 TRBV5-4 . CASSPDSPRNGYTF TGTGCCAGCAGCCCGGACAGCCCCCGGAATGGCTACACCTTC
. TRBJ1-6 TRBV2 . CASSEAQNYNSPLHF TGTGCCAGCAGTGAAGCGCAGAACTATAATTCACCCCTCCACTTT
. TRBJ1-1 TRBV11-2 . CASSLVRAQSEAFF TGTGCCAGCAGCTTAGTCAGGGCACAAAGTGAAGCTTTCTTT
. TRBJ1-5 TRBV27 few CASSRTGTNQPQHF TGTGCCAGCAGTCGCACAGGCACCAATCAGCCCCAGCATTTT
. TRBJ1-1 TRBV28 . CASRETDTEAFF TGTGCCAGCAGGGAGACAGACACTGAAGCTTTCTTT
. TRBJ1-5 TRBV28 . CASSEARRGNQPQHF TGTGCCAGCAGCGAGGCCAGGAGGGGCAATCAGCCCCAGCATTTT
TRBD1 TRBJ2-7 TRBV10-2 . CASQDRVRNYEQYF TGCGCCAGTCAGGACAGGGTGAGGAACTACGAGCAGTACTTC
. TRBJ1-1 TRBV28 . CASSLGAQGMAEAFF TGTGCCAGCAGTTTAGGCGCACAGGGTATGGCTGAAGCTTTCTTT
TRBD1 TRBJ1-1 TRBV30 . CAWSTDRGTYEAFF TGTGCCTGGAGTACGGACAGGGGGACGTATGAAGCTTTCTTT
TRBD1 TRBJ1-1 TRBV19 . CASISVGVWTGPGTEAFF TGTGCCAGTATCTCTGTCGGGGTGTGGACAGGCCCCGGCACTGAAGCTTTCTTT
TRBD1 TRBJ1-5 TRBV27 once CASRGTGGIGQPQHF TGTGCCAGCAGGGGGACAGGGGGCATCGGTCAGCCCCAGCATTTT
TRBD1 TRBJ2-2 TRBV10-3 . CATETGAPGELFF TGTGCCACTGAGACAGGGGCTCCCGGGGAGCTGTTTTTT